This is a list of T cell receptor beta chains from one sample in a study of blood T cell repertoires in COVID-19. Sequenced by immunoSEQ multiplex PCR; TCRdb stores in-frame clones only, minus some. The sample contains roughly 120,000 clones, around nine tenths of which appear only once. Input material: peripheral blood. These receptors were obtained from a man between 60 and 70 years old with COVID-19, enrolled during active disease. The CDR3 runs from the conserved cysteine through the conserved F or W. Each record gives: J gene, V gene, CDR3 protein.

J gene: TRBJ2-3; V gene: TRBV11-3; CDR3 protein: CASSLRGGREGDTQYF
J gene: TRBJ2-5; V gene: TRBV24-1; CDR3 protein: CATAGDTPQETQYF
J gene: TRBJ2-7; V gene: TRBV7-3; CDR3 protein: CASSLTRASGNEQYF
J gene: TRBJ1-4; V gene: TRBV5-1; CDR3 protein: CASSLVTGGFDEKLFF
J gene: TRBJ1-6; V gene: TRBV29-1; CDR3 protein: CSVGEGLDNSPLHF
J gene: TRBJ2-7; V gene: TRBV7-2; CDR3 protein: CASSLGTSGSIITYEQYF
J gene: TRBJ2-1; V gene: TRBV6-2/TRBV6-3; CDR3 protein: CASSYLDLAGGRYNEQFF
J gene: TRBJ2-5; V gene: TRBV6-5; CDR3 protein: CASSQRSGETQYF
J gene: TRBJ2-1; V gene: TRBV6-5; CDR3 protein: CASRTGGGNEQFF
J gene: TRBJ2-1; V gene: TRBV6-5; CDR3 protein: CASYAGYNEQFF
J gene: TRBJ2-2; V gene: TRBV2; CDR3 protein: CASSDSGRAGGAGELFF
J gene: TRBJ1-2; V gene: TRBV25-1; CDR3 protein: CASSERGGDGYTF
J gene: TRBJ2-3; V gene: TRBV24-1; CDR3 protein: CATSDRKQGTASTDTQYF
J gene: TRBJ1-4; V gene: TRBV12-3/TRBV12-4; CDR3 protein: CASSSRRNEKLFF